Below, one TCR beta chain is given with its context. This sample is drawn from a study of blood T cell repertoires in COVID-19. Study background: Specimens from acute and convalescent COVID-19 originated in the United States, Italy and Spain. T cells, B-cell-depleted T cells, or PBMCs provided the cDNA or gDNA that served as material.

Original handling: Amplification of reference gene primers was used by the study to estimate nucleated cell counts. Produced via immunoSEQ multiplex PCR; TCRdb's table is partial and in-frame only. That table gives V, J and clone size, and the DNA gave D and trimming. The sample records about 210,000 clones, around 85% being singletons. The germline V gene encodes CDR1 MNHEY and CDR2 SVGAGI. V lost 11 bases to trimming and J lost 3 bases, with 10 bases between them. The CDR3 totals 12 residues. The source of this sequence is a woman in her seventies with COVID-19, enrolled during active disease. The specimen sequenced was peripheral blood. This chain connects TRBV6-5 to TRBJ2-2, with unresolved D. The CDR3 DNA reads TGTGCCCTCCGGTTAGACACCGGGGAGCTGTTTTTT. Its translation is CALRLDTGELFF.